This TCR beta chain was retrieved from a study of CD8+ T cells in alopecia areata. About the research overall: Treated patients received severity scores based on the percentage of scalp area affected.

Germline assignment: CDR1 SGHDT and CDR2 YYEEEE. There are 16 residues in the CDR3. Trimming left V 3 bases short and J 1 base short, with 13 bases between. Extraction of RNA preceded its reverse transcription into cDNA, which served as the sequencing template. Here immunoSEQ multiplex PCR was the method, and the copy in TCRdb shows in-frame clones only, minus some. The table lists about 270,000 clones, roughly 60% of them singletons. Treatment: oral pan-JAK inhibitor, 5-10 mg twice daily. PBMCs were stained for CD3, CD4 and CD8, and CD4+ and CD8+ T cells were sorted. This receptor was identified in a human donor with alopecia areata. The chain employs TRBV5-6 and TRBJ2-2; D possibly matches TRBD1 or TRBD2 (5 bases each). Sequenced here: CD4+ T cells sorted from blood, sampled around week 53, from a patient treated with tofacitinib. The CDR3 protein is CASSSAGRENTGELFF. CDR3 nucleotides: TGTGCCAGCAGCTCCGCGGGCAGGGAGAACACCGGGGAGCTGTTTTTT. The full variable domain, its missing parts supplied by reference TRBV5-6 and TRBJ2-2, is DAGVTQSPTHLIKTRGQQVTLRCSPKSGHDTVSWYQQALGQGPQFIFQYYEEEERQRGNFPDRFSGHQFPNYSSELNVNALLLGDSALYLCASSSAGRENTGELFFGEGSRLTVL.